This record covers a single TCR beta chain. This specimen belongs to a study of blood T cell repertoires in COVID-19. About the study: The origin of the acute and convalescent COVID-19 samples was the United States, Italy and Spain.

Enrolment of Seattle patients took place during active infection, and they were followed longitudinally. Under the authors' procedure: The assay estimated nucleated cells by amplifying reference gene primers. Profiled with immunoSEQ multiplex PCR; TCRdb holds only in-frame clones, not every one. The D gene and trimming were derived from the DNA, and the V and J assignments and clone size from that table. The sample shows about 130,000 clones, about nine tenths of them seen only once. The CDR3 is 15 residues long. The germline V gene has CDR1 MDHEN and CDR2 SYDVKM. V dropped 1 base and J dropped 4; count of bases not matched to a gene: 3.

This clonotype originated in a man aged 60 to 69 with COVID-19, enrolled during active disease. The material sequenced was peripheral blood. The J gene is TRBJ2-5, the V gene TRBV28; 10 bases are shared with TRBD1. This CDR3 reads CASSLLTGGGETQYF. The DNA for the CDR3 is TGTGCCAGCAGTTTATTGACAGGGGGCGGAGAGACCCAGTACTTC.